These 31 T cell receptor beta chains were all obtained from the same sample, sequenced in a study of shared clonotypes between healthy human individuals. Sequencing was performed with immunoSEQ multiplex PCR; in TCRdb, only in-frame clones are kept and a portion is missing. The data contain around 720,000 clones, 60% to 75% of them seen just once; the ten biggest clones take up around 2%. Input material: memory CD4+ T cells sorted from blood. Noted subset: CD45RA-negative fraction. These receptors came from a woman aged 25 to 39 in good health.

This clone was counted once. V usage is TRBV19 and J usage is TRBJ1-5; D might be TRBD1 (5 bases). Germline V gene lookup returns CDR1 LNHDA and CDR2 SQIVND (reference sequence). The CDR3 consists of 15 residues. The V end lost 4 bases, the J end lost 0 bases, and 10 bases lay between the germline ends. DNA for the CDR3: TGTGCCAGTAGTAGGGCAGGGAATAGCAATCAGCCCCAGCATTTT. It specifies CASSRAGNSNQPQHF.

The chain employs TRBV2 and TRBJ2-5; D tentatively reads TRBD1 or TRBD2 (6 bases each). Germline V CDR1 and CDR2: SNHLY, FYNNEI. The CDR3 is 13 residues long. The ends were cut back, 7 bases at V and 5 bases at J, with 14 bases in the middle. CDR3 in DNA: TGTGCCAGCACCCGGGGGCAGCGCGAGACCCAGTACTTC. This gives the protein CASTRGQRETQYF.

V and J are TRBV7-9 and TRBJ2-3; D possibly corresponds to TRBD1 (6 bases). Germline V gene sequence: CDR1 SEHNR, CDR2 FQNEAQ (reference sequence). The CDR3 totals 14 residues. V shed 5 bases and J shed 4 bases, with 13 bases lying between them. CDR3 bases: TGTGCCAGCAGCCAGGACAGAGGGGCAGATACGCAGTATTTT. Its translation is CASSQDRGADTQYF.

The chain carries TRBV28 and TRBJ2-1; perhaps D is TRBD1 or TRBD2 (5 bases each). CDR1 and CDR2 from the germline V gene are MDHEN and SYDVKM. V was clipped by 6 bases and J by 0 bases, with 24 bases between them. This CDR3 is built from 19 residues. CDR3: CASSMVLGTSKLSYNEQFF. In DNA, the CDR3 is TGTGCCAGCAGCATGGTTTTGGGGACGTCTAAACTCTCCTACAATGAGCAGTTCTTC. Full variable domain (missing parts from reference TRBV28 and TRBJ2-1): DVKVTQSSRYLVKRTGEKVFLECVQDMDHENMFWYRQDPGLGLRLIYFSYDVKMKEKGDIPEGYSVSREKKERFSLILESASTNQTSMYLCASSMVLGTSKLSYNEQFFGPGTRLTVL.

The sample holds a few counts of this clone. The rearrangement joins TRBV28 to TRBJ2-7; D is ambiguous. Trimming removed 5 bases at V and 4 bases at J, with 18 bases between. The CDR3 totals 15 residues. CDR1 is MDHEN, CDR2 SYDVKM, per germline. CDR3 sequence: CASSAAGSALYEQYF. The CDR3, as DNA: TGTGCCAGCAGTGCAGCCGGGTCTGCCTTGTACGAGCAGTACTTC.

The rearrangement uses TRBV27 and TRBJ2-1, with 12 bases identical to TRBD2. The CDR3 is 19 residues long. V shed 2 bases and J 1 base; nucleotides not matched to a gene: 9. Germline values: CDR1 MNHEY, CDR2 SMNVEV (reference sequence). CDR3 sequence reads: CASSLRALAGGLSYNEQFF. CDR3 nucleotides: TGTGCCAGCAGTTTACGCGCACTAGCGGGAGGATTATCCTACAATGAGCAGTTCTTC.

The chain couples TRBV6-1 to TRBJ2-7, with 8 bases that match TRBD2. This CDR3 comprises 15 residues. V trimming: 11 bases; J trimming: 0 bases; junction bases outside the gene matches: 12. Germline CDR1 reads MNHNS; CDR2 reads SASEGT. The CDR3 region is CAGKSGRGSSYEQYF. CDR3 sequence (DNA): TGTGCCGGAAAAAGCGGGAGAGGAAGCTCCTACGAGCAGTACTTC.

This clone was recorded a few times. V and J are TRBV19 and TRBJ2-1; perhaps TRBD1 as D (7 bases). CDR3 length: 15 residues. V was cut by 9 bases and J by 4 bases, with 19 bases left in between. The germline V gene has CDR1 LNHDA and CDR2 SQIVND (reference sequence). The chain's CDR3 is CASRGWDSAYNEQFF. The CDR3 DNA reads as TGTGCCAGCCGGGGGTGGGACAGCGCTTACAATGAGCAGTTCTTC.

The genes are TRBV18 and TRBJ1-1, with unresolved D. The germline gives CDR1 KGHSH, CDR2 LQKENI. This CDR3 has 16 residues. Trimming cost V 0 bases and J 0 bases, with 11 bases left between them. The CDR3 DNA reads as TGTGCCAGCTCACCACCAAGTGTGGCGCTGAACACTGAAGCTTTCTTT. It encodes CASSPPSVALNTEAFF.

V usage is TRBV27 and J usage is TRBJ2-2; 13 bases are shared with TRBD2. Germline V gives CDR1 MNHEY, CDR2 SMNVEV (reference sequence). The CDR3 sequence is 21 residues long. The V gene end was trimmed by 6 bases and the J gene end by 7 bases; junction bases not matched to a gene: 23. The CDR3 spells CASSLRGGGLAGSPFGGELFF. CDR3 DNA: TGTGCCAGCAGCCTTAGGGGCGGGGGACTAGCGGGGTCTCCCTTCGGCGGGGAGCTGTTTTTT.

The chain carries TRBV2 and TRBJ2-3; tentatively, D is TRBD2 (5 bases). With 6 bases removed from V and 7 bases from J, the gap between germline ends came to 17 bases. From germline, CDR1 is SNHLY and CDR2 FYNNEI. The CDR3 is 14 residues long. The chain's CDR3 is CASRLVQSGNTQYF. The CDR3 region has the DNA TGTGCCAGCAGACTAGTTCAGTCCGGAAATACGCAGTATTTT.

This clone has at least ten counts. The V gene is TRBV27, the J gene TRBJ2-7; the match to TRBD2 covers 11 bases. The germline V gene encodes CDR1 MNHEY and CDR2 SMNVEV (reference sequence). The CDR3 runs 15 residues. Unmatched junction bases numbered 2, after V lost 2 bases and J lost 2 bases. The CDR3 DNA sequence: TGTGCCAGCAGTTTACTGGGACTAGCGGCCTACGAGCAGTACTTC. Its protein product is CASSLLGLAAYEQYF.

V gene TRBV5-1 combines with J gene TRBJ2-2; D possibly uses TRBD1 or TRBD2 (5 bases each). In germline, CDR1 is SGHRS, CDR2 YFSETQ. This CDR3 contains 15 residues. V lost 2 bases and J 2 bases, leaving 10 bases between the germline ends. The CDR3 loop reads CASSFRDPNTGELFF. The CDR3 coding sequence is TGCGCCAGCAGCTTCCGGGACCCCAACACCGGGGAGCTGTTTTTT.

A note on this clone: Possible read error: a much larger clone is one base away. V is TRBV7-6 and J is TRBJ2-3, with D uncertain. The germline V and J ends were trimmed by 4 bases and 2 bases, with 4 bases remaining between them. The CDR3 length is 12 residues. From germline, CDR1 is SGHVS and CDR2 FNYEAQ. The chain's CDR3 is CASSSYTDTQYF. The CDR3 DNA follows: TGTGCCAGCAGCTCGTACACAGATACGCAGTATTTT.

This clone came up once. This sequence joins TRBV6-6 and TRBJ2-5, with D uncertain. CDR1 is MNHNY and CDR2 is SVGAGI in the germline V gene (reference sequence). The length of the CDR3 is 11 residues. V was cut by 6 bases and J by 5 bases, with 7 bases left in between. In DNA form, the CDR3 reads TGTGCCAGCAGAACAAGGGAGACCCAGTACTTC. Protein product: CASRTRETQYF.

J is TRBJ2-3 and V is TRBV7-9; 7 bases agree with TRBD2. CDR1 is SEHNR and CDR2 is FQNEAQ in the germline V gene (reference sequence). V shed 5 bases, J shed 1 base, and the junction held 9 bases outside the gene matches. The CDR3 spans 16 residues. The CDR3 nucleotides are TGTGCCAGCAGCACGGGGGGAGTACGGGGCACAGATACGCAGTATTTT. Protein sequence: CASSTGGVRGTDTQYF. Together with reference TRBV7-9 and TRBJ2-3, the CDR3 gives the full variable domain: DTGVSQNPRHKITKRGQNVTFRCDPISEHNRLYWYRQTLGQGPEFLTYFQNEAQLEKSRLLSDRFSAERPKGSFSTLEIQRTEQGDSAMYLCASSTGGVRGTDTQYFGPGTRLTVL.

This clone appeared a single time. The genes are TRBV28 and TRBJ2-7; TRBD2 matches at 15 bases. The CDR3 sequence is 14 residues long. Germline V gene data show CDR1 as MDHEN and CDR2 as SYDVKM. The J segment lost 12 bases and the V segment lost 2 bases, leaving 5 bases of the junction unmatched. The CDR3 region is CASSLGTSGRMVYF. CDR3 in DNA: TGTGCCAGCAGTTTAGGGACTAGCGGGAGGATGGTGTACTTC.

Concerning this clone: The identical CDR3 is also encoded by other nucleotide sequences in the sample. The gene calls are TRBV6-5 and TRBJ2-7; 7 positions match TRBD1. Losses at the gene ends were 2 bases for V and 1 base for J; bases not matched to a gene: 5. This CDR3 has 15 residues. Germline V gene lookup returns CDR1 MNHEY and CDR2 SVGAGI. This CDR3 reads CASSYRGHGSYEQYF. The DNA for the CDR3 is TGTGCCAGCAGTTACAGGGGGCACGGATCCTACGAGCAGTACTTC.

The CDR3 loop reads CASSAGLEAGELFF. The DNA for the CDR3 is TGTGCCAGCAGCGCCGGACTTGAAGCCGGGGAGCTGTTTTTT. The rearrangement uses TRBV7-7 and TRBJ2-2; possible D gene TRBD2, 5 bases. Looked up from germline, CDR1 is SSHAT and CDR2 is FNYEAQ (reference sequence). Trimming took off 5 bases at V and 6 bases at J, with 13 bases between the two ends. The CDR3 is 14 residues long.

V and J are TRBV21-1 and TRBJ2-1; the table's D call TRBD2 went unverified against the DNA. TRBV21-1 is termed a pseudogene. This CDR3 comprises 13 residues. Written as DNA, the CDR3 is TGTGCCCATACTAGCGGCTCCTACAATGAGCAGTTCTTC. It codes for CAHTSGSYNEQFF.

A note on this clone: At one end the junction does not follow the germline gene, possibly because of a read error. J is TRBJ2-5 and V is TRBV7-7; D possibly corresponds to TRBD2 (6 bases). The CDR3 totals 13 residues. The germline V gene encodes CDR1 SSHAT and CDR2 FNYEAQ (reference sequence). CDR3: CASSLSGSLSQYF. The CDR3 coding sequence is TGTGCCAGCAGCTTATCCGGGAGTCTTTCCCAATACTTC.

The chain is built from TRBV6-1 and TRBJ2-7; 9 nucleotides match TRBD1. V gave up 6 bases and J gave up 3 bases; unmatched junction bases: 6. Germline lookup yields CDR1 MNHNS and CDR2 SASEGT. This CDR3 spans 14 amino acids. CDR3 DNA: TGTGCCAGCAGGGCCGGGACAGGGAGCTACGAGCAGTACTTC. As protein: CASRAGTGSYEQYF.

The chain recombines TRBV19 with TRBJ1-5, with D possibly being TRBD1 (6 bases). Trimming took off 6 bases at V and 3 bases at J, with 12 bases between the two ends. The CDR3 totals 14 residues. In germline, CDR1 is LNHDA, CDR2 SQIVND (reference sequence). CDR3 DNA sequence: TGTGCCAGTAGGGGGGGCACCCTCAATCAGCCCCAGCATTTT. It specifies CASRGGTLNQPQHF.

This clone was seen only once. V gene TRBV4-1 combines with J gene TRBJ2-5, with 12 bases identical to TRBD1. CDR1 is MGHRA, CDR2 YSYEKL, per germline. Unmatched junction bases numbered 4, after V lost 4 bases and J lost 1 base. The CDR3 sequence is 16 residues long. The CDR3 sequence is CASSPGQGAGQETQYF. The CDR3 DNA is TGCGCCAGCAGCCCGGGACAGGGGGCGGGCCAAGAGACCCAGTACTTC.

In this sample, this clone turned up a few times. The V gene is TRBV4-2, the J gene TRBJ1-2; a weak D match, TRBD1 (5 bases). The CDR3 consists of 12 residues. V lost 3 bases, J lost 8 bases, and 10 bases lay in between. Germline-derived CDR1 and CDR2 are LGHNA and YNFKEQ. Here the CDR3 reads CASSQTDGGYTF. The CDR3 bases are TGTGCCAGCAGCCAGACAGACGGAGGCTACACCTTC.

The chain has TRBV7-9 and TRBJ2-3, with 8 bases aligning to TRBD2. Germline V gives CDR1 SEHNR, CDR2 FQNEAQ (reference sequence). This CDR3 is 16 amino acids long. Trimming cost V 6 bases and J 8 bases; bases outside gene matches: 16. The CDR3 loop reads CASRNGLAGKSGTQYF. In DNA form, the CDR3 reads TGTGCCAGCAGAAACGGACTAGCCGGCAAATCCGGTACGCAGTATTTT. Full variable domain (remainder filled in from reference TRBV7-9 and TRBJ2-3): DTGVSQNPRHKITKRGQNVTFRCDPISEHNRLYWYRQTLGQGPEFLTYFQNEAQLEKSRLLSDRFSAERPKGSFSTLEIQRTEQGDSAMYLCASRNGLAGKSGTQYFGPGTRLTVL.

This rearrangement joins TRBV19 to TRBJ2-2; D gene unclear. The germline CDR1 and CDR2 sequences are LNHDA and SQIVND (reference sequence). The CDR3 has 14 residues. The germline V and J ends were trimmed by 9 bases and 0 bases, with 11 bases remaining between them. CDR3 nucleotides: TGTGCCAGCTCCGCAAGGGCGAACACCGGGGAGCTGTTTTTT. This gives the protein CASSARANTGELFF.

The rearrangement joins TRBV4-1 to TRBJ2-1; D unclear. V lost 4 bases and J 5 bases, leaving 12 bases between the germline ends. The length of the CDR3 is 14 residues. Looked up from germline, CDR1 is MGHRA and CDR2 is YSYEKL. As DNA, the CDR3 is TGCGCCAGCAGCCTCACAGTCGCTAACAATGAGCAGTTCTTC. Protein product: CASSLTVANNEQFF.

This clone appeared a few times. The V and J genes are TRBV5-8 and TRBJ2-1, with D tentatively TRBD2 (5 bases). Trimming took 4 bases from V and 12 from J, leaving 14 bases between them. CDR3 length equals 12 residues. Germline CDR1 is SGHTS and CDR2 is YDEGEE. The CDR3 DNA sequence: TGTGCCAGCAGCGACGGGAAGCGGCCGCAGTTCTTC. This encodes CASSDGKRPQFF. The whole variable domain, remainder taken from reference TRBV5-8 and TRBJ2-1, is EAGVTQSPTHLIKTRGQQATLRCSPISGHTSVYWYQQALGLGLQFLLWYDEGEERNRGNFPPRFSGRQFPNYSSELNVNALELEDSALYLCASSDGKRPQFFGPGTRLTVL.

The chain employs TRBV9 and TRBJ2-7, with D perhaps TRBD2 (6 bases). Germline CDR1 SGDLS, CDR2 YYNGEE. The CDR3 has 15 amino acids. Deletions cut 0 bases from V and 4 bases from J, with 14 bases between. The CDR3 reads CASSVDPTSRYEQYF. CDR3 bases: TGTGCCAGCAGCGTAGACCCGACTAGTCGGTACGAGCAGTACTTC.

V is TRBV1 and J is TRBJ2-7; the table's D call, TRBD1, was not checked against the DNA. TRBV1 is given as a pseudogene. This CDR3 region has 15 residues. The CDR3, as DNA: TGCACCAGCAGCGAACGCCGGGACAGGGTTCACGAGCAGTACTTC. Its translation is CTSSERRDRVHEQYF.